This entry is about one T cell receptor (beta chain). The antigen is unknown. One end of the junction fails to match germline, which may point to a read error. The sample is drawn from a study of regulatory T cells in long-lasting Graves disease. Study outcomes and limitations: Compared with new cases, persistent Graves' patients showed reduced TCR diversity.

Specified time point: persistent/refractory GD, antithyroid drugs over 5 years with positive TRAb. The authors made the TCR library using RNA they extracted from PBMCs. Looked up from germline, CDR1 is SNHLY and CDR2 is FYNNEI. This CDR3 spans 15 amino acids. Relying on iRepertoire HTBI primers and Arm-PCR of CDR3 regions, the team built TCR beta libraries. TCRdb processed the multiplex PCR reads anew with MiXCR; each CDR3 protein has one entry. The sample includes around 400,000 distinct CDR3 sequences, 20% to 25% of them seen just once. The sequences come from peripheral blood mononuclear cells (PBMCs), collected when the disease was refractory, from a patient treated with antithyroid drugs. The rearrangement uses TRBV2 and TRBJ2-1; 7 bases fit TRBD2. This TCR derives from a female donor with Graves disease. In DNA form, the CDR3 reads TGTGCCAGCACTGAACAGCGGGACTCCTACAATGAGCAGTTCTTC. Translation: CASTEQRDSYNEQFF.